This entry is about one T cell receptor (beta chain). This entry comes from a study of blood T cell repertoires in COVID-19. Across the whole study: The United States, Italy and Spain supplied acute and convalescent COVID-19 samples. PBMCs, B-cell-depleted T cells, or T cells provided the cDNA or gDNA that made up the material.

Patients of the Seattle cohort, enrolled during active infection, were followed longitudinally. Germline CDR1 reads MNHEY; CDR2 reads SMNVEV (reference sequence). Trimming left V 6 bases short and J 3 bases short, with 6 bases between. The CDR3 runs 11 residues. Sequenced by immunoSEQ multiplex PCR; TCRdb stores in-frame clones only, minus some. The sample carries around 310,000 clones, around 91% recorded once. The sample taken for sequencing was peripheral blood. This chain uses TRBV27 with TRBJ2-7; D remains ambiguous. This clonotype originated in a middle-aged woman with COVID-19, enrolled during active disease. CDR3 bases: TGTGCCAGCAGGGGCAGCTACGAGCAGTACTTC. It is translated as CASRGSYEQYF.